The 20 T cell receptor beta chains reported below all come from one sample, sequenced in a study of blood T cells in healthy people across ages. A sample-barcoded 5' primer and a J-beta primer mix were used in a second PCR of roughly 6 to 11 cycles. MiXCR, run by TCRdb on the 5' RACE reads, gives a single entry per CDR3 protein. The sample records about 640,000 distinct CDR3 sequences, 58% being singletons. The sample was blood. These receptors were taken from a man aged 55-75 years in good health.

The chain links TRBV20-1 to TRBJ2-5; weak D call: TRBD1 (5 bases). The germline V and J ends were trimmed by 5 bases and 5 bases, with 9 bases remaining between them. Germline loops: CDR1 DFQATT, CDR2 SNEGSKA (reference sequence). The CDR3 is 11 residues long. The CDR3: CSAFRAETQYF. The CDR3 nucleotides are TGCAGTGCTTTCAGGGCGGAGACCCAGTACTTC.

CDR3 sequence reads: CASRTASGRSSYNEQFF. The CDR3 coding sequence is TGCGCCAGCAGAACTGCTAGCGGGAGGAGCTCCTACAATGAGCAGTTCTTC. The rearrangement links TRBV5-1 to TRBJ2-1; 11 nucleotides align to TRBD2. The CDR3 contains 17 residues. With 5 bases clipped from V and 0 bases from J, the junction kept 7 bases outside the gene matches. Germline V lookup: CDR1 SGHRS, CDR2 YFSETQ.

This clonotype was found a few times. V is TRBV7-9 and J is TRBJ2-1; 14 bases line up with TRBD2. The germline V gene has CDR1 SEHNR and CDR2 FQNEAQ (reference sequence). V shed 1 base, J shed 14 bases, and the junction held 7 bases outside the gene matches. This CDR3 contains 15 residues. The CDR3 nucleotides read TGTGCCAGCAGCTTAGAGGGACTAGCGGGGGCCGGAGAGTTCTTC. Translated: CASSLEGLAGAGEFF.

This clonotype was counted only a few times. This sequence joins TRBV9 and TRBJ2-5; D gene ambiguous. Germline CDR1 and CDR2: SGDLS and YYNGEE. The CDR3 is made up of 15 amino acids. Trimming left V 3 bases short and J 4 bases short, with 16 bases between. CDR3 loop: CASSAQQKGSETQYF. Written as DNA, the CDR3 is TGTGCCAGCAGCGCGCAACAGAAAGGTTCAGAGACCCAGTACTTC.

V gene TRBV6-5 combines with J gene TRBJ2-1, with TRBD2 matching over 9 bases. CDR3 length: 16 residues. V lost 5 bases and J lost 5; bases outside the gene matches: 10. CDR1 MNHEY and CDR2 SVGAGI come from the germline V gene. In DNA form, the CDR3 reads TGTGCCAGCAGTATCAACAGCGGGGGGTACCACAATGAGCAGTTCTTC. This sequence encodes CASSINSGGYHNEQFF.

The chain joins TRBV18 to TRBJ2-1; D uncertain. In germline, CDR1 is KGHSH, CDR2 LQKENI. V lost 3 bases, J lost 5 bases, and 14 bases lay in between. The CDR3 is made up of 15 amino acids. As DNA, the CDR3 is TGTGCCAGCTCACCGGAAACGGTAGGGCACAATGAGCAGTTCTTC. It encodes CASSPETVGHNEQFF.

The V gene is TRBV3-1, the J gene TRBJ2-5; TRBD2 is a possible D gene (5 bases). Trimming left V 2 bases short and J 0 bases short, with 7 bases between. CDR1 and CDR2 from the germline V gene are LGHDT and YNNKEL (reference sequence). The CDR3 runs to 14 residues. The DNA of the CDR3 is TGTGCCAGCAGCCAATCCGGGGACCAAGAGACCCAGTACTTC. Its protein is CASSQSGDQETQYF.

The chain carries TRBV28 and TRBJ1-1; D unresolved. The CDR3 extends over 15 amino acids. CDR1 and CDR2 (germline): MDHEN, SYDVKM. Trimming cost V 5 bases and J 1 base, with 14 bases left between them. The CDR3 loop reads CASSLQRAQNTEAFF. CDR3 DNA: TGTGCCAGCAGTCTCCAACGAGCACAGAACACTGAAGCTTTCTTT.

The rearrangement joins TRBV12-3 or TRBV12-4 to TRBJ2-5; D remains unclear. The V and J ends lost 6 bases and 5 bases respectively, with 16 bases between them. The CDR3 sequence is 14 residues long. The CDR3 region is CASSPDRVWETQYF. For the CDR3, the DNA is TGTGCCAGCAGCCCTGACCGCGTGTGGGAGACCCAGTACTTC.

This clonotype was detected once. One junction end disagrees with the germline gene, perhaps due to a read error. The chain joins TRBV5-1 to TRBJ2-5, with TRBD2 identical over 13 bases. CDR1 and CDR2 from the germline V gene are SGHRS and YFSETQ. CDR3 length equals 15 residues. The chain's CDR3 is CVSSKGTSGEETQYF. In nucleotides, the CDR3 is TGCGTCAGCAGCAAAGGGACTAGCGGGGAAGAGACCCAGTACTTC.

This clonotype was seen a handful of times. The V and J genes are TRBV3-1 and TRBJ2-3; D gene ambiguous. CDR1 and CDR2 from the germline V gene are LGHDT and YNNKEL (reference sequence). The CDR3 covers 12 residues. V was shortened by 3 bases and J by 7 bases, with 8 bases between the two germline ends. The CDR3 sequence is CASSQSTNTQYF. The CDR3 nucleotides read TGTGCCAGCAGCCAGTCGACAAATACGCAGTATTTT.

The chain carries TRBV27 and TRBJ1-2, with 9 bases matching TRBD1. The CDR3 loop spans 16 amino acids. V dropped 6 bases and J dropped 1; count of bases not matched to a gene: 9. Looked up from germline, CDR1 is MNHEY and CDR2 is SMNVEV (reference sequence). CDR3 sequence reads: CASSRGTGIFNYGYTF. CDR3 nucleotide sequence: TGTGCCAGCAGCCGTGGGACAGGGATCTTTAACTATGGCTACACCTTC.

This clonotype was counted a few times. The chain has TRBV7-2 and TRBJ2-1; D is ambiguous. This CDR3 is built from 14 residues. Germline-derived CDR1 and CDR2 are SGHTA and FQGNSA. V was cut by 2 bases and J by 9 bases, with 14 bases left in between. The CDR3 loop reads CASSLNRVSGEQFF. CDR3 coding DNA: TGTGCCAGCAGCTTAAATAGAGTTTCTGGTGAGCAGTTCTTC.

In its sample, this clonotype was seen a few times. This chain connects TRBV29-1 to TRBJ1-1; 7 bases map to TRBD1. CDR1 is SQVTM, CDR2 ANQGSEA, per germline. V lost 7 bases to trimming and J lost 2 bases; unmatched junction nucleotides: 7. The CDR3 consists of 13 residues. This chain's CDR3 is CSARQGSNTEAFF. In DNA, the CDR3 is TGCAGCGCCCGACAGGGAAGCAACACTGAAGCTTTCTTT.

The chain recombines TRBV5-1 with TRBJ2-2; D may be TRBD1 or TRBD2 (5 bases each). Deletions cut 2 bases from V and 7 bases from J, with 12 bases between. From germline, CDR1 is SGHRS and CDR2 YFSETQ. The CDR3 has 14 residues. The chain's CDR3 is CASSFKGRDGELFF. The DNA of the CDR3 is TGCGCCAGCAGCTTCAAGGGGAGAGACGGGGAGCTGTTTTTT. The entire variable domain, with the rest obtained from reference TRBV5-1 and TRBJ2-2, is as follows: KAGVTQTPRYLIKTRGQQVTLSCSPISGHRSVSWYQQTPGQGLQFLFEYFSETQRNKGNFPGRFSGRQFSNSRSEMNVSTLELGDSALYLCASSFKGRDGELFFGEGSRLTVL.

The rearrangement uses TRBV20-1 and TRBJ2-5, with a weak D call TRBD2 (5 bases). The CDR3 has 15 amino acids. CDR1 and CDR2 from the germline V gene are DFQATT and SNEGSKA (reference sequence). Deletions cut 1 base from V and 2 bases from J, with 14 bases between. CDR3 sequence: CSARGPPRAQETQYF. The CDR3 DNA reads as TGCAGTGCTAGAGGTCCCCCGAGGGCTCAAGAGACCCAGTACTTC.

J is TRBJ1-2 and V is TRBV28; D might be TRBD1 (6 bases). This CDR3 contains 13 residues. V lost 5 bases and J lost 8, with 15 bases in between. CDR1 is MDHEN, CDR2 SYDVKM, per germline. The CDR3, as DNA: TGTGCCAGCAGTCCCACAGGGTTTTTAGGCTACACCTTC. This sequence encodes CASSPTGFLGYTF.

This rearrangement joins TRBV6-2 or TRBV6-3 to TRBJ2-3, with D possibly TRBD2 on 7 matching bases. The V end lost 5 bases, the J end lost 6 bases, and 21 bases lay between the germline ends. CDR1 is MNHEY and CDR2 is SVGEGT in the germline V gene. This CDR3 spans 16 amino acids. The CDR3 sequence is CASSPTGGGGVDTQYF. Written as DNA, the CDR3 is TGTGCCAGCAGTCCCACCGGCGGGGGCGGAGTGGATACGCAGTATTTT.

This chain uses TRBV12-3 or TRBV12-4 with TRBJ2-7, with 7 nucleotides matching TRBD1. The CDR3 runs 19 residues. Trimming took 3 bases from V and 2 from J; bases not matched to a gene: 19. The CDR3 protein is CASSFSLVQITGDPYEQYF. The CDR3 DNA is TGTGCCAGCAGTTTCTCTCTTGTTCAAATAACAGGGGACCCCTACGAGCAGTACTTC.

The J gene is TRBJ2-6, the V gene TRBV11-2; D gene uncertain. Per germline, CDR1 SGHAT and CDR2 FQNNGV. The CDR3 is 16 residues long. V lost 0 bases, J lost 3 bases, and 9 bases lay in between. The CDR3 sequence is CASSLEWGFGANVLTF. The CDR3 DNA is TGTGCCAGCAGCTTAGAATGGGGTTTTGGGGCCAACGTCCTGACTTTC.